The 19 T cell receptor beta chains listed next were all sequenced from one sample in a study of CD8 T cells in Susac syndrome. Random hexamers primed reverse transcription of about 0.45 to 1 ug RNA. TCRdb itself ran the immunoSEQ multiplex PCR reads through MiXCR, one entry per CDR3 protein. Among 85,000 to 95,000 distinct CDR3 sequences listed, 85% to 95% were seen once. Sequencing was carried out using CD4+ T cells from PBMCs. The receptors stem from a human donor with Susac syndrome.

CDR3 DNA: TGTGCCAGCTCGACAGGGGAATCACCCCTCCACTTT. Its translation is CASSTGESPLHF. The gene calls are TRBV18 and TRBJ1-6; the match to TRBD1 covers 8 bases. The CDR3 totals 12 residues. The germline gives CDR1 KGHSH, CDR2 LQKENI. Trimming removed 6 bases from V and 10 bases from J; junction bases left unmatched: 2.

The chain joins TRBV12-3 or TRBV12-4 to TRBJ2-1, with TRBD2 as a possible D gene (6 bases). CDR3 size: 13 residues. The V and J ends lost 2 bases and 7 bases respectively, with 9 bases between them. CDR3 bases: TGTGCCAGCAGTTTAACCCGGGGGAATGAGCAGTTCTTC. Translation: CASSLTRGNEQFF.

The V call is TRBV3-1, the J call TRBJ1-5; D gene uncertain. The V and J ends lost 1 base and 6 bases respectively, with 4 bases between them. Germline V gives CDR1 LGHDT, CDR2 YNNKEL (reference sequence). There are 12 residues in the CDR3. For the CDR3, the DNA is TGTGCCAGCAGCCAAGTCGGTCAGCCCCAGCATTTT. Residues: CASSQVGQPQHF.

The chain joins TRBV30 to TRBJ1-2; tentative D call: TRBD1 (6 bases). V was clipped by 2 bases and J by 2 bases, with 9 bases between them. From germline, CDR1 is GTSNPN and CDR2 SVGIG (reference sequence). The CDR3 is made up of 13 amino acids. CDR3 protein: CAWSSGTNYGYTF. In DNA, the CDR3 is TGTGCCTGGAGTTCCGGGACAAACTATGGCTACACCTTC. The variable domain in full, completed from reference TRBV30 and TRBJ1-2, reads SQTIHQWPATLVQPVGSPLSLECTVEGTSNPNLYWYRQAAGRGLQLLFYSVGIGQISSEVPQNLSASRPQDRQFILSSKKLLLSDSGFYLCAWSSGTNYGYTFGSGTRLTVV.

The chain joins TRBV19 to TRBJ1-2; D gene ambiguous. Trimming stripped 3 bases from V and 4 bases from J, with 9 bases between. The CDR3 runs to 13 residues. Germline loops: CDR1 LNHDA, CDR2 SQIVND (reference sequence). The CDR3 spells CASSISDPYGYTF. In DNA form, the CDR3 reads TGTGCCAGTAGTATCTCCGACCCCTATGGCTACACCTTC.

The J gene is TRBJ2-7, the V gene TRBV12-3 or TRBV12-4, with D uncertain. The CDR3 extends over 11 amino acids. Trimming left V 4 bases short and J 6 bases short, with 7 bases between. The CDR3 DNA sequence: TGTGCCAGCAGTTCCGATCTCGAGCAGTACTTC. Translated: CASSSDLEQYF.

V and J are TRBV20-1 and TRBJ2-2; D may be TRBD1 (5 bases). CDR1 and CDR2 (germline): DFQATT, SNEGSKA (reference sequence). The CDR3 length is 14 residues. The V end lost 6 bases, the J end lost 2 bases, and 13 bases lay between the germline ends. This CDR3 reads CSALPDSNTGELFF. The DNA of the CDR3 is TGCAGTGCCTTACCCGACAGCAACACCGGGGAGCTGTTTTTT.

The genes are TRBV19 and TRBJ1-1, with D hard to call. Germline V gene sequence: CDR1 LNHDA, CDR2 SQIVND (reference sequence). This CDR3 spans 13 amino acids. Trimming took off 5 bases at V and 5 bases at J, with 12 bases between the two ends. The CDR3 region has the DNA TGTGCCAGTAGTCCCGTGGTGGATACTGAAGCTTTCTTT. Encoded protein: CASSPVVDTEAFF.

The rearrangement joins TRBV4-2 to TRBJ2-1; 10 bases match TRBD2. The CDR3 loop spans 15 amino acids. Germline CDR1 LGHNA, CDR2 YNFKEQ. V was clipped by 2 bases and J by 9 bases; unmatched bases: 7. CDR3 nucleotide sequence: TGTGCCAGCAGCCAATTTAGCGGGGGGAAGAGTGAGCAGTTCTTC. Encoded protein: CASSQFSGGKSEQFF.

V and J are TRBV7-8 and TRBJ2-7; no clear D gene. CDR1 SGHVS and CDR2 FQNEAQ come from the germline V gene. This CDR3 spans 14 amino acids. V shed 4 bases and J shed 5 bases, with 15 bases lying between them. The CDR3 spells CASSSRTSQDEQYF. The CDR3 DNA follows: TGTGCCAGCAGCTCCCGGACGTCTCAGGACGAGCAGTACTTC.

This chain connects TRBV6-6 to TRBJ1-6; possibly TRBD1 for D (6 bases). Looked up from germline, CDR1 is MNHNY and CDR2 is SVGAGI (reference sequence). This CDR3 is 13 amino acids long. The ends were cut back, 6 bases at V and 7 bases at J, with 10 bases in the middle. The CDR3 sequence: CASSRQANSPLHF. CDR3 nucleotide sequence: TGTGCCAGCAGCCGACAGGCCAATTCACCCCTCCACTTT.

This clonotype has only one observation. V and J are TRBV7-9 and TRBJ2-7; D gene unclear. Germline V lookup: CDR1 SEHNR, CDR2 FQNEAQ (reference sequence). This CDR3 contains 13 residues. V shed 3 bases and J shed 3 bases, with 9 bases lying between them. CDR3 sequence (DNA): TGTGCCAGCAGCTTCCGCTATGGCTACGAGCAGTACTTC. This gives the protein CASSFRYGYEQYF.

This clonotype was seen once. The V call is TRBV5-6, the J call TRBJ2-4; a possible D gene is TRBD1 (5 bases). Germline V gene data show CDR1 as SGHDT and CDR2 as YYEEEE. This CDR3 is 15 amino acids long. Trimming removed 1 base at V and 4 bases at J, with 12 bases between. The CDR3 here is CASSLLQGRKNIQYF. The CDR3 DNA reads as TGTGCCAGCAGCTTGTTGCAGGGAAGAAAAAACATTCAGTACTTC.

CDR3 amino acids: CSVAGSGGYGYTF. CDR3 sequence (DNA): TGCAGCGTCGCCGGGTCCGGTGGGTATGGCTACACCTTC. The rearrangement links TRBV29-1 to TRBJ1-2; D not certain. The CDR3 is made up of 13 amino acids. The germline gives CDR1 SQVTM, CDR2 ANQGSEA. The V end lost 6 bases, the J end lost 5 bases, and 16 bases lay between the germline ends. Together with reference TRBV29-1 and TRBJ1-2, the CDR3 gives the full variable domain: SAVISQKPSRDICQRGTSLTIQCQVDSQVTMMFWYRQQPGQSLTLIATANQGSEATYESGFVIDKFPISRPNLTFSTLTVSNMSPEDSSIYLCSVAGSGGYGYTFGSGTRLTVV.

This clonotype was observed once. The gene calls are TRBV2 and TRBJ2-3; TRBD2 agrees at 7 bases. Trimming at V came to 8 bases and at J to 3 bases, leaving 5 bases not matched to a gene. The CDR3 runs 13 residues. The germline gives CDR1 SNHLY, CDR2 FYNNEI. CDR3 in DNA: TGTGCCAGCGTTGGCGGGGGTACAGATACGCAGTATTTT. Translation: CASVGGGTDTQYF.

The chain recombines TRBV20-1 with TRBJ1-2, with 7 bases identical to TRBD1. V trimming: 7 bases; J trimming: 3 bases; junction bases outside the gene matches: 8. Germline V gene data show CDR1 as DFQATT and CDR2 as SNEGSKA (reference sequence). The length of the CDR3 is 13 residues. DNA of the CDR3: TGCAGTGTCTGGACAGGACGGGACTATGGCTACACCTTC. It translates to CSVWTGRDYGYTF.

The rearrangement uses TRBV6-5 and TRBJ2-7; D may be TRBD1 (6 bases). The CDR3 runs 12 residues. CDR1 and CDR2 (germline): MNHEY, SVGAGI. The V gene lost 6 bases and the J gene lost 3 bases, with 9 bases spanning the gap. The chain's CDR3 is CASRQGVYEQYF. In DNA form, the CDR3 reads TGTGCCAGCAGACAGGGAGTCTACGAGCAGTACTTC.

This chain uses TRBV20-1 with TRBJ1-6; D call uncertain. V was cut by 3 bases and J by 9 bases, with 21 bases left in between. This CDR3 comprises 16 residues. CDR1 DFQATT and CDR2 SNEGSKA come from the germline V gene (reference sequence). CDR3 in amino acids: CSARAIQDVVPSPLHF. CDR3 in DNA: TGCAGTGCTAGGGCTATCCAGGATGTAGTCCCTTCACCCCTCCACTTT.

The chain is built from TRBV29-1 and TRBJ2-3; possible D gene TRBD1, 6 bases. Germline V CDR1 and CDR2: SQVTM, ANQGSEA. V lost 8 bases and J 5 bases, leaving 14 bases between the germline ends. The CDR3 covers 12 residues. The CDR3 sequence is CSHQGLGDTQYF. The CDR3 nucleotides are TGCAGCCACCAGGGGTTAGGAGATACGCAGTATTTT.